The rows below give T cell receptor beta chains drawn from one sample of a study of blood T cell repertoires in COVID-19. This table comes from immunoSEQ multiplex PCR, and its TCRdb copy is limited to in-frame clones, with some not included. This sample has under 200,000 clones, with approximately 91% found just once. The material sequenced was peripheral blood. All receptors derive from a man between 18 and 29 years old with COVID-19, enrolled during active disease. Both conserved end residues are part of each CDR3. The order of the fields is D gene, J gene, clone size, V gene, CDR3 DNA, CDR3 protein. D genes are given only for firm matches. A row's size may be missing; if present it is once, few, many or a size class.

>TRBD2|TRBJ2-1|-|TRBV28
TGTGCCAGCAGTTTAACTAGCGGGAGTTTGGACTACACCGGTGAGCAGTTCTTC
CASSLTSGSLDYTGEQFF
>-|TRBJ2-5|-|TRBV21-1
TGTGCCAGCAGCAAAGGAGGGCCGGGGACCCAGTACTTC
CASSKGGPGTQYF
>TRBD1|TRBJ2-1|-|TRBV19
TGTGCCAGTAGTTTGTCCGGGACAGGGGGCTTTTACAATGAGCAGTTCTTC
CASSLSGTGGFYNEQFF
>-|TRBJ2-5|-|TRBV6-5
TGTGCCAGCAGTTACTCGCGGGGGCCAGAGACCCAGTACTTC
CASSYSRGPETQYF
>-|TRBJ1-2|-|TRBV6-5
TGTGCCAGCAGACGACAGAACAACTATGGCTACACCTTC
CASRRQNNYGYTF
>-|TRBJ1-6|-|TRBV9
TGTGCCAGCAGCGTAGCGTCGGGGAGCTCCTATAATTCACCCCTCCACTTT
CASSVASGSSYNSPLHF
>TRBD1|TRBJ1-2|-|TRBV20-1
TGCAGTGCTAGTCACAGGGGGCTTGGAGATGGCTACACCTTC
CSASHRGLGDGYTF
>-|TRBJ1-2|-|TRBV2
TGTGCCAGCGCCCTGGGGGGGCGCTTCTATGGCTACACCTTC
CASALGGRFYGYTF
>-|TRBJ1-2|-|TRBV5-4
TGTGCCAGCAGCTCCGGGGGGGACGTTAACTATGGCTACACCTTC
CASSSGGDVNYGYTF
>TRBD1|TRBJ1-3|-|TRBV5-1
TGCGCCAGCAGCTTTGGCGGACAGGGTGACACCATATATTTT
CASSFGGQGDTIYF
>-|TRBJ2-7|once|TRBV12-3/TRBV12-4
TGTGCCAGCAGTTTAGAGTTGGCCTGGGAGCAGTACTTC
CASSLELAWEQYF
>TRBD1|TRBJ2-1|-|TRBV27
TGTGCCAGCAGTAAGAGGGGGCTTGAGCAGTTCTTC
CASSKRGLEQFF
>-|TRBJ1-5|-|TRBV5-6
TGTGCCAGCAGCTTGGGGGGGCGCGAGGTTCAGCCCCAGCATTTT
CASSLGGREVQPQHF
>TRBD1|TRBJ2-7|-|TRBV30
TGTGCCTGGAGTGAGGACAGGGGGCTTATGTACGAGCAGTACTTC
CAWSEDRGLMYEQYF
>TRBD1|TRBJ1-5|-|TRBV7-6
TGTGCCAGCTCCAGGGGGCAGGGCCAGCATTTT
CASSRGQGQHF
>-|TRBJ2-1|-|TRBV27
TGTGCCAGCATCGCGGACAATGAGCAGTTCTTC
CASIADNEQFF
>-|TRBJ1-2|-|TRBV27
TGTGCCAGCAGTTTAGGGGGGGGGCCCAACTATGGCTACACCTTC
CASSLGGGPNYGYTF